Each of the 17 T cell receptor beta chains below was sequenced from the same sample in a study of cytomegalovirus exposure and HLA in healthy donors. The PCR ran on 60 Vbeta and 13 Jbeta primers. Assay used: immunoSEQ multiplex PCR; TCRdb lists only in-frame clones, some missing. The repertoire includes about 160,000 clones, around four fifths of them detected once, and roughly 2% sits in the top ten. Sequenced: PBMCs. All receptors come from a female donor in good health and CMV-seronegative.

DNA of the CDR3: TGTGCCAGCAGCACGCCGACAGGGGGAATCAGAACTGAAGCTTTCTTT. It specifies CASSTPTGGIRTEAFF. The V and J genes are TRBV5-4 and TRBJ1-1, with 9 nucleotides matching TRBD1. The J segment lost 5 bases and the V segment lost 4 bases, leaving 12 bases of the junction unmatched. Germline V lookup: CDR1 SGHNT, CDR2 YYREEE (reference sequence). The CDR3 length is 16 residues.

The CDR3 sequence: CASSLALGGPNGELFF. The CDR3 nucleotides are TGCGCCAGCAGCTTGGCTCTGGGGGGGCCTAACGGGGAGCTGTTTTTT. The chain combines TRBV5-1 with TRBJ2-2, with D possibly TRBD2 on 7 matching bases. Germline loops: CDR1 SGHRS, CDR2 YFSETQ. V lost 0 bases to trimming and J lost 7 bases, with 16 bases between them. The length of the CDR3 is 16 residues.

The rearrangement joins TRBV5-1 to TRBJ2-1; 9 bases match TRBD2. CDR1 is SGHRS, CDR2 YFSETQ, per germline. The J segment lost 10 bases and the V segment lost 0 bases, leaving 8 bases of the junction unmatched. This CDR3 has 15 residues. CDR3 in amino acids: CASSLAAGGLREQFF. The CDR3 DNA is TGCGCCAGCAGCTTGGCAGCGGGGGGCCTTCGGGAGCAGTTCTTC.

V and J are TRBV7-9 and TRBJ1-4; 7 nucleotides line up with TRBD1. V gave up 5 bases and J gave up 8 bases; unmatched junction bases: 17. The CDR3 contains 17 residues. CDR1 is SEHNR, CDR2 FQNEAQ, per germline (reference sequence). CDR3 nucleotide sequence: TGTGCCAGCAGCGCATACAGGGGAGGATTTGCGTTGGAAAAACTGTTTTTT. This translates into CASSAYRGGFALEKLFF.

This clone appeared a few times. The rearrangement links TRBV28 to TRBJ1-1, with TRBD1 matching over 9 bases. The CDR3 has 14 residues. Germline V gene data show CDR1 as MDHEN and CDR2 as SYDVKM. The junction had 4 bases not matched to a gene; V was cut back by 7 bases and J by 1 base. The CDR3 DNA reads TGTGCCAGCATACTACAGGGGGCGAACACTGAAGCTTTCTTT. It encodes CASILQGANTEAFF.

The V gene is TRBV9, the J gene TRBJ2-5, with a possible D match to TRBD2 (6 bases). Germline V gene lookup returns CDR1 SGDLS and CDR2 YYNGEE. Trimming removed 6 bases from V and 3 bases from J, with 9 bases in between. This CDR3 spans 12 amino acids. This CDR3 is CASISGEETQYF. The DNA for the CDR3 is TGTGCCAGCATTTCGGGGGAAGAGACCCAGTACTTC.

This clone was detected once. The V call is TRBV6-5, the J call TRBJ2-1; weak D call: TRBD2 (6 bases). The germline V and J ends were trimmed by 6 bases and 8 bases, with 17 bases remaining between them. Germline assignment: CDR1 MNHEY and CDR2 SVGAGI. This CDR3 is 14 amino acids long. For the CDR3, the DNA is TGTGCCAGCAGACCCGGGACTTCCGCGGATGAGCAGTTCTTC. Amino acid sequence: CASRPGTSADEQFF.

This clone has only one observation. The gene calls are TRBV27 and TRBJ1-5, with D tentatively TRBD1 (5 bases). Germline assignment: CDR1 MNHEY and CDR2 SMNVEV (reference sequence). V was shortened by 0 bases and J by 4 bases, with 10 bases between the two germline ends. The CDR3 has 15 residues. CDR3 loop: CASSLSGGRNQPQHF. DNA for the CDR3: TGTGCCAGCAGTTTATCCGGGGGGAGAAATCAGCCCCAGCATTTT.

The rearrangement links TRBV30 to TRBJ1-5, with 9 positions matching TRBD1. Per the germline V gene, CDR1 is GTSNPN and CDR2 is SVGIG (reference sequence). V dropped 7 bases and J dropped 7; count of bases not matched to a gene: 8. This CDR3 is 13 amino acids long. CDR3 DNA: TGTGCCTCGGGACAGGGTATGGGACAGCCCCAGCATTTT. Translated: CASGQGMGQPQHF.

V gene TRBV11-2 combines with J gene TRBJ1-2, with D possibly matching TRBD1 (5 bases). This CDR3 comprises 12 residues. Germline CDR1 SGHAT, CDR2 FQNNGV. V lost 1 base and J lost 6, with 6 bases in between. As DNA, the CDR3 is TGTGCCAGCAGCTTAGGGGGGGATGGCTACACCTTC. Its protein is CASSLGGDGYTF.

The chain combines TRBV19 with TRBJ1-2, with D perhaps TRBD1 (5 bases). This CDR3 comprises 13 residues. The ends were cut back, 5 bases at V and 4 bases at J, with 11 bases in the middle. CDR1 is LNHDA, CDR2 SQIVND, per germline (reference sequence). The CDR3 sequence is CASSWGRVYGYTF. The CDR3 DNA is TGTGCCAGTAGTTGGGGCCGCGTCTATGGCTACACCTTC.

The chain is built from TRBV5-1 and TRBJ1-1; 8 bases line up with TRBD1. In germline, CDR1 is SGHRS, CDR2 YFSETQ. The CDR3 is 16 residues long. The junction had 10 bases not matched to a gene; V was cut back by 4 bases and J by 2 bases. CDR3: CASSKDRERFNTEAFF. The CDR3 DNA sequence: TGCGCCAGCAGCAAGGACAGGGAACGTTTCAACACTGAAGCTTTCTTT.

This chain uses TRBV25-1 with TRBJ2-6; 12 nucleotides align to TRBD1. The CDR3 is made up of 18 amino acids. Losses at the gene ends were 5 bases for V and 7 bases for J; bases not matched to a gene: 12. Germline values: CDR1 MGHDK, CDR2 SYGVNS. The DNA for the CDR3 is TGTGCCAGCAGTCCGCCGGGACAGGGGGCTTTTGGCGCCAACGTCCTGACTTTC. This gives the protein CASSPPGQGAFGANVLTF.

The CDR3 sequence: CASSVAGRGNTIYF. The CDR3 DNA sequence: TGTGCCAGCAGTGTGGCGGGGAGAGGAAACACCATATATTTT. This chain links TRBV6-1 with TRBJ1-3; D is unresolved. Trimming took off 4 bases at V and 4 bases at J, with 11 bases between the two ends. This CDR3 contains 14 residues. Germline CDR1 MNHNS, CDR2 SASEGT.

V usage is TRBV18 and J usage is TRBJ1-1; 7 nucleotides align to TRBD1. V shed 2 bases, J shed 8 bases, and the junction held 5 bases outside the gene matches. Germline V CDR1 and CDR2: KGHSH, LQKENI. The CDR3 has 13 amino acids. In DNA, the CDR3 is TGTGCCAGCTCACCAAAGGGACAGCTCGAAGCTTTCTTT. Translating it yields CASSPKGQLEAFF.

V and J are TRBV19 and TRBJ1-5; maybe TRBD1 (5 bases). The CDR3 sequence is 16 residues long. Germline V gene sequence: CDR1 LNHDA, CDR2 SQIVND (reference sequence). Between the trimmed V and J ends, which lost 6 bases and 2 bases, there was a span of 17 bases. The CDR3 region is CASRSWGGEGNQPQHF. The CDR3 region has the DNA TGTGCCAGTAGGTCTTGGGGCGGAGAGGGCAATCAGCCCCAGCATTTT.

This clone was seen a handful of times. The rearrangement joins TRBV19 to TRBJ2-5; TRBD2 might be the D (5 bases). Per germline, CDR1 LNHDA and CDR2 SQIVND (reference sequence). Trimming cost V 5 bases and J 0 bases, with 13 bases left between them. The CDR3 contains 15 residues. The CDR3 coding sequence is TGTGCCAGTAGTTTGGGAGCGGTCTACCAAGAGACCCAGTACTTC. Translating it yields CASSLGAVYQETQYF.